The TCR beta chain described here comes from a study of shared clonotypes between healthy human individuals. This CDR3 is built from 13 residues. Germline V gene data show CDR1 as SQVTM and CDR2 as ANQGSEA. V lost 3 bases to trimming and J lost 2 bases, with 11 bases between them. Only CD45RO-negative cells positively selected for CCR7 counted as naive CD8 cells, so terminally differentiated effector memory CD45RA+ cells were excluded. Generated by immunoSEQ multiplex PCR, the TCRdb table keeps only in-frame clones and is missing some. This sample carries more than 2 million clones, approximately 94% of them seen once, and the ten largest clones take approximately 1.2%.

The receptor was isolated from a man aged 18 to 35 in good health. V gene TRBV29-1 combines with J gene TRBJ2-7; no reliable D call. Sequenced input: naive CD8+ T cells sorted from blood. The CDR3: CSVESDTAYEQYF. In DNA, the CDR3 is TGCAGCGTTGAGAGTGACACGGCCTACGAGCAGTACTTC.